This TCR beta chain was retrieved from a study of Ad26.COV2.S vaccination and SARS-CoV-2 variants. Study summary: Donor allocation was to the COV1001 Ad26.COV2.S trial arm.

The germline V gene has CDR1 KGHSH and CDR2 LQKENI. CDR3 size: 13 residues. Trimming removed 8 bases from V and 4 bases from J, with 15 bases in between. The table came from immunoSEQ multiplex PCR; TCRdb's copy has only in-frame clones and leaves some out. The top ten clones hold less than 4.5% of a sample with a few hundred thousand clones, less than 95% of them seen once. Treatment defined: roughly 18 received Ad26.COV2.S at low or high dose, single or two shots; about 5 received placebo; per-sample allocation not given. The samples date from day 63 after the first vaccine or placebo injection. An 18-55-year-old adult in Boston served as donor.

The sequencing used peripheral blood, collected in a trial of Ad26.COV2.S vaccine versus placebo. The sequence was collected from a person between 18 and 65 years old who received the Ad26.COV2.S COVID-19 vaccine or a placebo. The chain is built from TRBV18 and TRBJ2-7; possible D gene TRBD1, 6 bases. The CDR3 bases are TGTGCCAGCCAACCGGGGACATGGTACGAGCAGTACTTC. Its protein is CASQPGTWYEQYF.